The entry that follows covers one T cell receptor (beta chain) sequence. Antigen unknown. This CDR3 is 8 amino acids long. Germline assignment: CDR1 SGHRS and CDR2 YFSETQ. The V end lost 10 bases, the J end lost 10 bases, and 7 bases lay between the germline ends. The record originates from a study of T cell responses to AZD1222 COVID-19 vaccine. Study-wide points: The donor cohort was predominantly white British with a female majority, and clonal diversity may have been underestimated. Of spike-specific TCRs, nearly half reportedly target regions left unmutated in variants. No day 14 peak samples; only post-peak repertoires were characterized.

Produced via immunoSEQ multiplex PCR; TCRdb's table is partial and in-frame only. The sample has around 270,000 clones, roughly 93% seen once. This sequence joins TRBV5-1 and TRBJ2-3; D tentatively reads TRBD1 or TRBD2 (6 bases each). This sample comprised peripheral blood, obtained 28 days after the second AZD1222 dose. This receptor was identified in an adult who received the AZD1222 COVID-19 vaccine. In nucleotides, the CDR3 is TGCGCCGGGGGGCCGCAGTATTTT. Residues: CAGGPQYF.